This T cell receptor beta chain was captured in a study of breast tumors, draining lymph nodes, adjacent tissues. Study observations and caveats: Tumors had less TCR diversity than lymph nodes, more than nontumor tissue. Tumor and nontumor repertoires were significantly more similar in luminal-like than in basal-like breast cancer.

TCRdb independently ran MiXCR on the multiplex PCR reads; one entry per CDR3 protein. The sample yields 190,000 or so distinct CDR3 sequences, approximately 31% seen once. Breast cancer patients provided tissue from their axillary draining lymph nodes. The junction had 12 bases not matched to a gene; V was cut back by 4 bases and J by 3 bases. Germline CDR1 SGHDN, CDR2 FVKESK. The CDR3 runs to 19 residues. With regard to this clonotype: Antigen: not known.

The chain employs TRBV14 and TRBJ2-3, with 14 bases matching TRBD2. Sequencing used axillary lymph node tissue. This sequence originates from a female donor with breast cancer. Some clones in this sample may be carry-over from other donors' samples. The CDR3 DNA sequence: TGTGCCAGCAGCCTTCGCCCTGGGACTAGCGGGAGAGGTACAGATACGCAGTATTTT. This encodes CASSLRPGTSGRGTDTQYF.